This TCR beta chain comes out of a study of blood T cell repertoires in COVID-19. Study background: The study drew acute and convalescent COVID-19 samples from the United States, Italy and Spain. PBMCs, B-cell-depleted T cells, or T cells were the source of the cDNA or gDNA that made up the material.

Profiling relied on immunoSEQ multiplex PCR, and the TCRdb table lists in-frame clones only, not all of them. The sample holds roughly 360,000 clones, roughly 86% seen once. Sequenced sample: peripheral blood. This clonotype was sampled from a human donor with acute or convalescent COVID-19. The donor label of this sample is uncertain.

The CDR3 loop is CASSSVDSSFGYTF. In DNA form, the CDR3 reads TGTGCCAGCAGCTCAGTGGACAGCTCCTTTGGCTACACCTTC. This chain links TRBV5-6 with TRBJ1-2, with a tentative D call TRBD1 (6 bases). Germline CDR1 reads SGHDT; CDR2 reads YYEEEE. The V and J ends lost 3 bases and 7 bases respectively, with 16 bases between them. The CDR3 contains 14 residues.